This T cell receptor (beta chain) was identified during a study of breast tumors, draining lymph nodes, adjacent tissues. Overall study findings and caveats: Tumor TCR diversity was below lymph nodes but above nontumor tissue. Findings are consistent with lymph node origin and intratumoral expansion of most tumor T cells.

This clonotype was picked up many times. Its antigen is still unknown. Samples came from axillary lymph nodes draining the breast cancer. This CDR3 has 15 amino acids. CDR1 is ENHRY, CDR2 SYGVKD, per germline. J lost 7 bases, V lost 1 base, and 4 bases had no gene match. One entry per CDR3 protein results from TCRdb running MiXCR on the multiplex PCR reads. The table records 190,000 or so distinct CDR3 sequences, around a third of them present only once. Sequencing was done on a sample of axillary lymph node tissue. The receptor was isolated from a female donor with breast cancer. Some clones in this sample may be carry-over from other donors' samples. The chain joins TRBV10-3 to TRBJ1-6; 7 bases match TRBD1. The CDR3 sequence: CAISELGQANSPLHF. CDR3 DNA: TGTGCCATCAGTGAGTTAGGACAGGCAAATTCACCCCTCCACTTT.